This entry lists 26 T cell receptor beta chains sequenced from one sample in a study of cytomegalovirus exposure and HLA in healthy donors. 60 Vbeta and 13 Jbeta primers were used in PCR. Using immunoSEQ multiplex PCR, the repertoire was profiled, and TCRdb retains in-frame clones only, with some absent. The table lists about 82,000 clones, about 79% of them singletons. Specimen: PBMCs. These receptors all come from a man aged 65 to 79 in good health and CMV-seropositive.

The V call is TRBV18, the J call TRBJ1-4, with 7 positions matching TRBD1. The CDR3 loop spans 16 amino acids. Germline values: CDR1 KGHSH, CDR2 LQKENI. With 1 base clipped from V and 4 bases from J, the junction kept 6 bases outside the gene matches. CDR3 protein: CASSPLSGQINEKLFF. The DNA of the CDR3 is TGTGCCAGCTCACCACTCTCGGGACAGATTAATGAAAAACTGTTTTTT.

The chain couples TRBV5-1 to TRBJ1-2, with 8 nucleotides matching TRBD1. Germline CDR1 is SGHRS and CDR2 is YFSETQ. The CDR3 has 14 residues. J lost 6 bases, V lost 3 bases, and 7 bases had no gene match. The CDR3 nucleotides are TGCGCCAGCAGCTCAGGACAGGGTGTTGATGGCTACACCTTC. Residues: CASSSGQGVDGYTF.

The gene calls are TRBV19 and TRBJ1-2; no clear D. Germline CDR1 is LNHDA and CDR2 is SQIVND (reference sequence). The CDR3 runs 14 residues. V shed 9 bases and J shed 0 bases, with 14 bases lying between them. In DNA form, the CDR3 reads TGTGCCAGCTTGATACCGGGGACTAACTATGGCTACACCTTC. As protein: CASLIPGTNYGYTF.

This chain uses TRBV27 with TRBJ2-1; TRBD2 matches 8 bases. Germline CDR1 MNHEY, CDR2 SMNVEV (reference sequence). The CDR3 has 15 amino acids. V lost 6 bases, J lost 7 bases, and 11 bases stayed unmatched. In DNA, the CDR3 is TGTGCCAGCAGGGACGGGACTAGGATCGGTAATGAGCAGTTCTTC. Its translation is CASRDGTRIGNEQFF.

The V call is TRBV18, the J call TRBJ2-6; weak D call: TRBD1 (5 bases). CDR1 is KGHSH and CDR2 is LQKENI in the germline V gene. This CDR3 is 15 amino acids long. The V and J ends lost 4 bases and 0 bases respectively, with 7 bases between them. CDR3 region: CASSRTGSGANVLTF. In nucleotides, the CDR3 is TGTGCCAGCTCACGTACAGGCTCTGGGGCCAACGTCCTGACTTTC.

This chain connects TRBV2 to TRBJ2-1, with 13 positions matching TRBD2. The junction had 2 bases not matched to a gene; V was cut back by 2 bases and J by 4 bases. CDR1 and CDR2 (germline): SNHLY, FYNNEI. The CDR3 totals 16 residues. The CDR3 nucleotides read TGTGCCAGCAGTGAACAGGGACTAGCGGGGTACAATGAGCAGTTCTTC. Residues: CASSEQGLAGYNEQFF.

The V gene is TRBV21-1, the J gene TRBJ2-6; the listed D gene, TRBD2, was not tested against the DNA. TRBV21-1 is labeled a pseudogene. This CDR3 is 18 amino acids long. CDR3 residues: CASSTGTGARSGANVLTF. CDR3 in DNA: TGTGCCAGCAGCACCGGGACGGGAGCCCGGTCTGGGGCCAACGTCCTGACTTTC.

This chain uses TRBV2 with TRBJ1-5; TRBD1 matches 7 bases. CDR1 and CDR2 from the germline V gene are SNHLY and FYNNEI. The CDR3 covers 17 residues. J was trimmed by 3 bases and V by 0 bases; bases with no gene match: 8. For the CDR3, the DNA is TGTGCCAGCAGTGAAGCGCTTCTCAGGGGGGTCAATCAGCCCCAGCATTTT. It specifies CASSEALLRGVNQPQHF.

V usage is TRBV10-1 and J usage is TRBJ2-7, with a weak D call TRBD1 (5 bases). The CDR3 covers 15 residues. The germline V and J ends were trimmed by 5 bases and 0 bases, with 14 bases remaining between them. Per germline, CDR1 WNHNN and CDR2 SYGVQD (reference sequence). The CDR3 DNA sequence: TGCGCCAGCAGTTCTGGGGCCGCAGACTCCTACGAGCAGTACTTC. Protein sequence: CASSSGAADSYEQYF.

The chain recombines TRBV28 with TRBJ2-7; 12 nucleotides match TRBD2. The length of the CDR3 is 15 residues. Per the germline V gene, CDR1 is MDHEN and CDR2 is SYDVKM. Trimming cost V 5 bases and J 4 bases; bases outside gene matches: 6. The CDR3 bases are TGTGCCAGCAGTCCGGGACTAGCGGGTATTTACGAGCAGTACTTC. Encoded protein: CASSPGLAGIYEQYF.

The CDR3 nucleotides read TGTGCCAGCAGCTTAAGTACTAGCGGGTTGAGGCAGTACTTC. This gives the protein CASSLSTSGLRQYF. The chain links TRBV13 to TRBJ2-7; 9 bases are a match to TRBD2. Germline-derived CDR1 and CDR2 are PRHDT and FYEKMQ (reference sequence). V was pared by 2 bases and J by 9 bases, with 8 bases of the junction left unmatched. This CDR3 has 14 amino acids.

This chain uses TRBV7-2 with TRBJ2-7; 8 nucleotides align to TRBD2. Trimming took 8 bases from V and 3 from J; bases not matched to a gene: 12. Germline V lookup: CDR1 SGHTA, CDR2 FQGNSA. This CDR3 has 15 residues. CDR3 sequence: CASGAGGARVYEQYF. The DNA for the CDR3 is TGTGCCAGCGGGGCGGGGGGCGCACGGGTCTACGAGCAGTACTTC. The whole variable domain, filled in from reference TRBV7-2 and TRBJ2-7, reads GAGVSQSPSNKVTEKGKDVELRCDPISGHTALYWYRQSLGQGLEFLIYFQGNSAPDKSGLPSDRFSAERTGGSVSTLTIQRTQQEDSAVYLCASGAGGARVYEQYFGPGTRLTVT.

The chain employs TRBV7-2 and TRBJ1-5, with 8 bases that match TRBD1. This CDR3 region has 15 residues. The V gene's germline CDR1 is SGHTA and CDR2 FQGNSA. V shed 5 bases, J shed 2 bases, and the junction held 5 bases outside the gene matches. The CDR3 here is CASSILTGGNQPQHF. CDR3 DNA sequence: TGTGCCAGCAGCATTCTGACAGGGGGCAATCAGCCCCAGCATTTT.

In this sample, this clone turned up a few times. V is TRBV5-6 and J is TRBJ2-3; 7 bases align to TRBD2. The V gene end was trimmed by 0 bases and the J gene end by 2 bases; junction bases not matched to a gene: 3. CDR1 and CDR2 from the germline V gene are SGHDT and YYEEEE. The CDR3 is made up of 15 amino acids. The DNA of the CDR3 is TGTGCCAGCAGCTTGGTAGGGGACTACACAGATACGCAGTATTTT. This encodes CASSLVGDYTDTQYF. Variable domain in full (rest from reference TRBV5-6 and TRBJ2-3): DAGVTQSPTHLIKTRGQQVTLRCSPKSGHDTVSWYQQALGQGPQFIFQYYEEEERQRGNFPDRFSGHQFPNYSSELNVNALLLGDSALYLCASSLVGDYTDTQYFGPGTRLTVL.

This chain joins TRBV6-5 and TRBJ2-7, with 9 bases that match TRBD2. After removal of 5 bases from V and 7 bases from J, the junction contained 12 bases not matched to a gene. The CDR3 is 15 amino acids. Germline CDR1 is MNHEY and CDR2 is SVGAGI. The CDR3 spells CASSRTGTSSTEQYF. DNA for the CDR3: TGTGCCAGCAGTCGGACCGGGACTAGCTCGACGGAGCAGTACTTC.

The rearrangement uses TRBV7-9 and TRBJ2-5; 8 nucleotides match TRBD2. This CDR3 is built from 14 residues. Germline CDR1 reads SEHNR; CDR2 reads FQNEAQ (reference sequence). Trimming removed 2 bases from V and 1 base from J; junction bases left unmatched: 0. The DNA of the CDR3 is TGTGCCAGCAGCTTAACTAGCGGCCAAGAGACCCAGTACTTC. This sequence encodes CASSLTSGQETQYF.

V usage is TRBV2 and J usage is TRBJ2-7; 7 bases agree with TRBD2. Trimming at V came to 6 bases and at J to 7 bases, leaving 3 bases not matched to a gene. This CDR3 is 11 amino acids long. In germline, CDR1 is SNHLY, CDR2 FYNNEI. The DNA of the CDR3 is TGTGCCAGCAGATTTAGCGGGGAGCAGTACTTC. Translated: CASRFSGEQYF.

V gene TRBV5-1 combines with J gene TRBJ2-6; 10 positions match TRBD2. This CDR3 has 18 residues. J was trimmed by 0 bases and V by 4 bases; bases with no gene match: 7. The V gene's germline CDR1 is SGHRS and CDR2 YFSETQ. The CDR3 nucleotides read TGCGCCAGCAGCCTAATAAGCGGGAGGGCCTCTGGGGCCAACGTCCTGACTTTC. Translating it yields CASSLISGRASGANVLTF.

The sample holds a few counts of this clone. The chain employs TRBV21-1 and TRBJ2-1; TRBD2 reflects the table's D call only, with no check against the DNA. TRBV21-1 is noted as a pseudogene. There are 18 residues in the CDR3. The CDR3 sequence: CASSKGASGRASYNEQFF. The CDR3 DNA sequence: TGTGCCAGCAGCAAAGGGGCTAGCGGGAGGGCCTCCTACAATGAGCAGTTCTTC.

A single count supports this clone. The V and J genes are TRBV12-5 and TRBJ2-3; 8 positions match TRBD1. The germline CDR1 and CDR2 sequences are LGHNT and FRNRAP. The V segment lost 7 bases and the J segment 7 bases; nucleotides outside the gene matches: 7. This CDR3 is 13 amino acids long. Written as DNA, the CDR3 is TGTGCTAGTGTCCAGGACAGGGCATATACGCAGTATTTT. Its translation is CASVQDRAYTQYF.

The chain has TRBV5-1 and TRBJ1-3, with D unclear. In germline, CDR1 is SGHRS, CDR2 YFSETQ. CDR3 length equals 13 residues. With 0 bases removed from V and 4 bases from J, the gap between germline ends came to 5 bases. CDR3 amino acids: CASSLGPGNTIYF. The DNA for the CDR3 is TGCGCCAGCAGCTTGGGGCCGGGAAACACCATATATTTT. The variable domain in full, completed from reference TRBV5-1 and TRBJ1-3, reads KAGVTQTPRYLIKTRGQQVTLSCSPISGHRSVSWYQQTPGQGLQFLFEYFSETQRNKGNFPGRFSGRQFSNSRSEMNVSTLELGDSALYLCASSLGPGNTIYFGEGSWLTVV.

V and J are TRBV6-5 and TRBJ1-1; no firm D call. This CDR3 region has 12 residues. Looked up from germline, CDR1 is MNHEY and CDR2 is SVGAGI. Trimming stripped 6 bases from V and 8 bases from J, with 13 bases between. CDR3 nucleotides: TGTGCCAGCAGCCCCCCCCGAGGGGAAGCTTTCTTT. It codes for CASSPPRGEAFF.

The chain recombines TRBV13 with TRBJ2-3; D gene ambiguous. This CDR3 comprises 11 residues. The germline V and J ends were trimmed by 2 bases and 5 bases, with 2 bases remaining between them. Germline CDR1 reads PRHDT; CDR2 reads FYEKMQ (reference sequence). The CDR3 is CASSLQDTQYF. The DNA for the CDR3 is TGTGCCAGCAGCTTACAAGATACGCAGTATTTT.

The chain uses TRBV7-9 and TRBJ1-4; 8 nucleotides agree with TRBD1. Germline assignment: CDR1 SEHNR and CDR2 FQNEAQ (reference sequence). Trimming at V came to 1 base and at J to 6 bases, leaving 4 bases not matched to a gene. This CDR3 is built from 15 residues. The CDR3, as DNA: TGTGCCAGCAGCTTAGAAACAGGGGGAGATGAAAAACTGTTTTTT. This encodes CASSLETGGDEKLFF. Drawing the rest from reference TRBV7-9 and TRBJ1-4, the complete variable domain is DTGVSQNPRHKITKRGQNVTFRCDPISEHNRLYWYRQTLGQGPEFLTYFQNEAQLEKSRLLSDRFSAERPKGSFSTLEIQRTEQGDSAMYLCASSLETGGDEKLFFGSGTQLSVL.

The CDR3 sequence is CASRDPGHPANEQFF. The CDR3 region has the DNA TGTGCCAGCAGGGACCCGGGACACCCCGCCAATGAGCAGTTCTTC. The V and J genes are TRBV9 and TRBJ2-1; tentative D call: TRBD1 (6 bases). Germline V gene data show CDR1 as SGDLS and CDR2 as YYNGEE. With 5 bases removed from V and 6 bases from J, the gap between germline ends came to 18 bases. The CDR3 consists of 15 residues.

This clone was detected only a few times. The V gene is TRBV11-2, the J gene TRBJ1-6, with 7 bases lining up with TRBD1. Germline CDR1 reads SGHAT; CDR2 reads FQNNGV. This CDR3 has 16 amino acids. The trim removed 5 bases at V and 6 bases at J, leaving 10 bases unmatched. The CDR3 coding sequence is TGTGCCAGCAGCCAGACAGGGCAGAGAAGTAATTCACCCCTCCACTTT. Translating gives CASSQTGQRSNSPLHF.